A single sample is the source of the 13 T cell receptor beta chains below, sequenced in a study of ipilimumab plus nivolumab after autologous stem cell transplantation (dated by TCRdb to about 2021). Library preparation used the immunoSEQ multiplex PCR assay. TCRdb mirrors the immuneACCESS table, restricted to in-frame sequences. Some clones are absent from its copies; in checked studies, under half trace to an unresolved V gene, and the reason for the others is unknown. This sample has tens of thousands of clones in its table, and 75% to 85% of those were observed once. The ten top clones hold approximately 2.2% of the sample. Sequencing used PBMCs, obtained in a trial of ipilimumab plus nivolumab as post-transplant consolidation. These receptors all stem from a male donor with diffuse large B-cell lymphoma.

The V and J genes are TRBV29-1 and TRBJ2-5; D is unclear. Trimming cost V 4 bases and J 5 bases, with 14 bases left between them. CDR1 is SQVTM, CDR2 ANQGSEA, per germline. The CDR3 totals 13 residues. Written as DNA, the CDR3 is TGCAGCGTTGGCTGGGTAAGGTCGGAGACCCAGTACTTC. It translates to CSVGWVRSETQYF.

The J gene is TRBJ2-5, the V gene TRBV7-9, with 11 nucleotides matching TRBD2. The length of the CDR3 is 16 residues. The V gene's germline CDR1 is SEHNR and CDR2 FQNEAQ (reference sequence). Germline trimming cut 6 bases from V and 1 base from J; bases unmatched to any gene: 7. The CDR3 region has the DNA TGTGCCAGCAGTTCAACTAGCGGGGGTACCCAAGAGACCCAGTACTTC. Amino acids: CASSSTSGGTQETQYF.

In DNA, the CDR3 is TGTGCCAGCAGCTTGGTTGAGAGCTCCTACGAGCAGTACTTC. This sequence encodes CASSLVESSYEQYF. The chain employs TRBV5-4 and TRBJ2-7; D is unresolved. Germline CDR1 reads SGHNT; CDR2 reads YYREEE (reference sequence). Trimming removed 0 bases from V and 0 bases from J, with 7 bases in between. The length of the CDR3 is 14 residues.

The rearrangement joins TRBV7-9 to TRBJ2-7, with TRBD2 matching 8 bases. CDR1 is SEHNR, CDR2 FQNEAQ, per germline (reference sequence). Trimming took 1 base from V and 5 from J; bases not matched to a gene: 4. This CDR3 has 14 amino acids. This chain's CDR3 is CASSLGLAGDEQYF. The CDR3 DNA is TGTGCCAGCAGCTTAGGTCTAGCGGGCGACGAGCAGTACTTC.

Here the CDR3 reads CAWNAPTGLGYTF. CDR3 coding DNA: TGTGCCTGGAATGCCCCGACAGGGTTAGGCTACACCTTC. The chain joins TRBV30 to TRBJ1-2; 7 bases agree with TRBD1. V dropped 4 bases and J dropped 8; count of bases not matched to a gene: 10. This CDR3 is built from 13 residues. Germline-derived CDR1 and CDR2 are GTSNPN and SVGIG (reference sequence).

V usage is TRBV5-1 and J usage is TRBJ2-1; TRBD2 matches at 8 bases. Per the germline V gene, CDR1 is SGHRS and CDR2 is YFSETQ. V lost 0 bases and J lost 6; bases outside the gene matches: 5. The CDR3 has 15 residues. The CDR3 region is CASSLEPAGVNEQFF. DNA for the CDR3: TGCGCCAGCAGCTTGGAACCAGCGGGGGTCAATGAGCAGTTCTTC.

The V gene is TRBV12-5, the J gene TRBJ1-1; TRBD1 matches 7 bases. Per the germline V gene, CDR1 is LGHNT and CDR2 is FRNRAP. This CDR3 has 15 amino acids. Germline trimming cut 6 bases from V and 5 bases from J; bases unmatched to any gene: 12. The CDR3 coding sequence is TGTGCTAGTGGGAATGCTGCAGGGGGAAAAACTGAAGCTTTCTTT. This encodes CASGNAAGGKTEAFF.

Note on this clone: Given the absence of the conserved phenylalanine or tryptophan at the CDR3 end, a read error is likely. It is unclear where the CDR3 begins or ends on the DNA, so no DNA is shown, and the CDR3 is as TCRdb lists it. J is TRBJ1-2 and V is TRBV2. The CDR3 length equals 12 residues, ends included. Germline CDR1 and CDR2: SNHLY and FYNNEI. The CDR3 sequence: CASSLTKYSLPL.

V gene TRBV7-8 combines with J gene TRBJ2-5, with D perhaps given as TRBD1 or TRBD2 (6 bases each). This CDR3 has 16 amino acids. Trimming took 1 base from V and 5 from J, leaving 17 bases between them. CDR1 and CDR2 (germline): SGHVS, FQNEAQ. The CDR3 DNA reads as TGTGCCAGCAGCTTAGGGCCGGGGGCCTCGGCGGAGACCCAGTACTTC. It specifies CASSLGPGASAETQYF.

The V call is TRBV6-1, the J call TRBJ1-2; the D is unclear. The CDR3 length is 15 residues. V lost 2 bases and J 2 bases, leaving 12 bases between the germline ends. Germline CDR1 and CDR2: MNHNS and SASEGT. This chain's CDR3 is CASSETVGQNYGYTF. DNA of the CDR3: TGTGCCAGCAGTGAAACGGTCGGGCAGAACTATGGCTACACCTTC.

The chain recombines TRBV7-2 with TRBJ2-5; tentatively, D is TRBD1 (6 bases). The CDR3 runs 14 residues. V was pared by 5 bases and J by 2 bases, with 12 bases between. Germline V CDR1 and CDR2: SGHTA, FQGNSA. In DNA form, the CDR3 reads TGTGCCAGCAGCCTATTAGGACAGCAAGAGACCCAGTACTTC. Translating gives CASSLLGQQETQYF.

The rearrangement links TRBV7-9 to TRBJ2-3, with D tentatively TRBD2 (6 bases). Trimming left V 3 bases short and J 4 bases short, with 11 bases between. The CDR3 runs 14 residues. Germline V lookup: CDR1 SEHNR, CDR2 FQNEAQ (reference sequence). This chain's CDR3 is CASSLGGGADTQYF. As DNA, the CDR3 is TGTGCCAGCAGCTTGGGCGGAGGGGCAGATACGCAGTATTTT.

The CDR3 DNA reads as TGTGCCTGGAGTCGGGACACCCGAAACACCATATATTTT. This gives the protein CAWSRDTRNTIYF. The J gene is TRBJ1-3, the V gene TRBV30; a possible D gene is TRBD1 (6 bases). Trimming stripped 2 bases from V and 5 bases from J, with 10 bases between. The CDR3 is 13 amino acids. From germline, CDR1 is GTSNPN and CDR2 SVGIG (reference sequence).